These 2 T cell receptor beta chains share one sample of origin, sequenced in a study of OX40 agonist ivuxolimab in advanced cancers. Using immunoSEQ multiplex PCR, the repertoire was profiled, and TCRdb retains in-frame clones only, with some absent. The table shows approximately 72,000 clones, with roughly 84% occurring only once. The sample consisted of CD4+ or CD8+ T cells sorted from blood, taken in a trial of the OX40 agonist ivuxolimab. The receptors derive from an adult with an advanced solid tumor such as melanoma, head and neck, liver or kidney cancer.

This clone was found once. This chain joins TRBV7-3 and TRBJ1-2, with 8 bases lining up with TRBD1. J gave up 4 bases and V 4 bases, and 8 bases lay outside the gene matches. This CDR3 comprises 15 residues. Germline V gives CDR1 SGHTA, CDR2 FQGTGA. CDR3 amino acids: CASSSSTGGTYGYTF. DNA for the CDR3: TGTGCCAGCAGCTCCTCCACAGGGGGGACCTATGGCTACACCTTC.

V is TRBV6-1 and J is TRBJ2-5; D is possibly TRBD1 or TRBD2 (5 bases each). Per germline, CDR1 MNHNS and CDR2 SASEGT. The CDR3 length is 15 residues. Deletions cut 0 bases from V and 1 base from J, with 9 bases between. CDR3 protein: CASSEARGVQETQYF. The CDR3 DNA reads TGTGCCAGCAGTGAAGCAAGAGGGGTCCAAGAGACCCAGTACTTC.